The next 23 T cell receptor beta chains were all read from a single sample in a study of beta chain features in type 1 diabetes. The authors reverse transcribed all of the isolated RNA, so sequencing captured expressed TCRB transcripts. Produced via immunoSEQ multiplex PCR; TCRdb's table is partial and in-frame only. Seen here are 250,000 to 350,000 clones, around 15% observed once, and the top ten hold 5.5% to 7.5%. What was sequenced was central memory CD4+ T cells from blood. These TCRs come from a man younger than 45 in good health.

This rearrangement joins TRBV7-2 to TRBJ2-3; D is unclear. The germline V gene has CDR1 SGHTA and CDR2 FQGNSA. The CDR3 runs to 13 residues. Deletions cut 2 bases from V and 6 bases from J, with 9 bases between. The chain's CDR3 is CASSLFFDDTQYF. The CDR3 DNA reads TGTGCCAGCAGCTTATTCTTCGATGATACGCAGTATTTT.

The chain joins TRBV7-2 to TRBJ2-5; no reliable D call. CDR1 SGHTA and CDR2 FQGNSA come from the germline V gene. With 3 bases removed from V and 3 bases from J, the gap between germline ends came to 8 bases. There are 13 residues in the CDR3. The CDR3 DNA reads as TGTGCCAGCAGCTTTTCCGATAAAGAGACCCAGTACTTC. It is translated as CASSFSDKETQYF.

DNA for the CDR3: TGTGCCATCAGTGTGGTAGGTGGGGATGAGCAGTTCTTC. Translated: CAISVVGGDEQFF. The chain employs TRBV10-3 and TRBJ2-1; D gene unclear. Germline V CDR1 and CDR2: ENHRY, SYGVKD. This CDR3 has 13 amino acids. V was trimmed by 4 bases and J by 8 bases, leaving 12 bases between them.

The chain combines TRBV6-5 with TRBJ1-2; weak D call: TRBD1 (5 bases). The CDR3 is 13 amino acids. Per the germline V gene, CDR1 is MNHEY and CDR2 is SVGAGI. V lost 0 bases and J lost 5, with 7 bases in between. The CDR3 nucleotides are TGTGCCAGCAGTTACTCGGGACCTTATGGCTACACCTTC. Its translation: CASSYSGPYGYTF.

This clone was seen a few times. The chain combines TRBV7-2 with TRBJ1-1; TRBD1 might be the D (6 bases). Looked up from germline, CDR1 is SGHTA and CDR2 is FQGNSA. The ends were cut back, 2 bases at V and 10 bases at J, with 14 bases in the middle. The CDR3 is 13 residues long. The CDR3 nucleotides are TGTGCCAGCAGCTTACGGGGACGCAGGGGAGCTTTCTTT. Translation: CASSLRGRRGAFF.

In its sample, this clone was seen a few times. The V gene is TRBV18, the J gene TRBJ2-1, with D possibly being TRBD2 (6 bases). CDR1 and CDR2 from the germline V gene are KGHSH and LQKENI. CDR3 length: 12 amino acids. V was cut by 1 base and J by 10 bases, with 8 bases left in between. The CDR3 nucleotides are TGTGCCAGCTCACCACGGCTAGCGGAGCAGTTCTTC. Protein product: CASSPRLAEQFF.

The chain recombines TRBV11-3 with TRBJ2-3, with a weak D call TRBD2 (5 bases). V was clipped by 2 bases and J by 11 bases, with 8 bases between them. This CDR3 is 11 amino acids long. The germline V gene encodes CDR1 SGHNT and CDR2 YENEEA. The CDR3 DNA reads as TGTGCCAGCAGCTTACGGGATCGGCAGTATTTT. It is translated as CASSLRDRQYF.

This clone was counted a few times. CDR3 protein: CASKMGPGLKAFF. In nucleotides, the CDR3 is TGTGCCAGCAAGATGGGCCCTGGTCTGAAAGCTTTCTTT. The chain joins TRBV28 to TRBJ1-1, with D uncertain. This CDR3 region has 13 residues. Trimming left V 7 bases short and J 9 bases short, with 18 bases between. Per germline, CDR1 MDHEN and CDR2 SYDVKM.

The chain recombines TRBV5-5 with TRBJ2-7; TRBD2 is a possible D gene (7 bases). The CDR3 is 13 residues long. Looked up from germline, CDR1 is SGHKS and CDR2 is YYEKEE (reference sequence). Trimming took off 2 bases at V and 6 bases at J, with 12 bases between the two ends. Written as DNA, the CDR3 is TGTGCCAGCAGCTTACAGGGAGGGGGCGAGCAGTACGTC. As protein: CASSLQGGGEQYV.

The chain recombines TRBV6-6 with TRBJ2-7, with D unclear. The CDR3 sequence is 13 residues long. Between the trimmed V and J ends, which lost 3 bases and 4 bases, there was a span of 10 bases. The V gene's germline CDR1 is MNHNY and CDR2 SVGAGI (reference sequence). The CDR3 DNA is TGTGCCAGCAGTTATGGGCAAGTATACGAGCAGTACTTC. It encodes CASSYGQVYEQYF.

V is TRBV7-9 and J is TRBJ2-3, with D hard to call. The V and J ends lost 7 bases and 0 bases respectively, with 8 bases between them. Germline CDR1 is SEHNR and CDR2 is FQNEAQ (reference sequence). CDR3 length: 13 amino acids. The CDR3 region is CASTRMSTDTQYF. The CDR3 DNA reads TGTGCCAGCACTCGGATGAGCACAGATACGCAGTATTTT.

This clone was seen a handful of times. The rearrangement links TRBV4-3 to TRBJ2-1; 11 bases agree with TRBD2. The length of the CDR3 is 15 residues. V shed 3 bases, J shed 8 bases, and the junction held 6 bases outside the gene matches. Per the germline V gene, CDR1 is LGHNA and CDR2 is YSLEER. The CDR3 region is CASSQATSGVDEQFF. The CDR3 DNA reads TGCGCCAGCAGCCAGGCGACTAGCGGGGTCGATGAGCAGTTCTTC.

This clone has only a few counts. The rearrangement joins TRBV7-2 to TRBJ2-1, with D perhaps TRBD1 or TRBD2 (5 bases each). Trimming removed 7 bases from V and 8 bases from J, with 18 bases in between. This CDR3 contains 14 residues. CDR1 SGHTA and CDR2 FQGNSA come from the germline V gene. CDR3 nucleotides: TGTGCCAGCAAAAGGGGAGACGCCGGGGATGAGCAGTTCTTC. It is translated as CASKRGDAGDEQFF.

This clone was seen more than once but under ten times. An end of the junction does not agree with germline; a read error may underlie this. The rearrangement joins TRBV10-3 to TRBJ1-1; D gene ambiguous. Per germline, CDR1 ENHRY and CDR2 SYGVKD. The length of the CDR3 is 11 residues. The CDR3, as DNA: TGTGCCAGCAGTGGATTCGCTGAAGCTTTCTTT. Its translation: CASSGFAEAFF.

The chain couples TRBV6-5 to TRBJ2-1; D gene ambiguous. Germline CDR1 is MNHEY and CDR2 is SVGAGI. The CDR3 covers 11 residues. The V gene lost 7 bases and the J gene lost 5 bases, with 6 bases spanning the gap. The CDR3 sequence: CASTRNNEQFF. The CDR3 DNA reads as TGTGCCAGCACACGGAACAATGAGCAGTTCTTC.

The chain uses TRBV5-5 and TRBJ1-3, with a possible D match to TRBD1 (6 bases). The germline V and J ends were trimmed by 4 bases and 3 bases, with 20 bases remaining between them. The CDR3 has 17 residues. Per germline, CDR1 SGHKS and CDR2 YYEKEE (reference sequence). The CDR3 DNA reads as TGTGCCAGCAGCCCGGTAGCGGGGGCGCTTGGTGGAAACACCATATATTTT. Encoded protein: CASSPVAGALGGNTIYF.

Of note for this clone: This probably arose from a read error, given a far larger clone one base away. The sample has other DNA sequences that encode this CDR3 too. The CDR3 protein is CASSQVDTGRGGYTF. DNA for the CDR3: TGTGCCAGCAGCCAAGTGGATACAGGCCGTGGAGGCTACACCTTC. V usage is TRBV5-4 and J usage is TRBJ1-2; D might be TRBD1 (5 bases). The CDR3 runs to 15 residues. The V and J ends lost 4 bases and 8 bases respectively, with 21 bases between them. Per germline, CDR1 SGHNT and CDR2 YYREEE (reference sequence).

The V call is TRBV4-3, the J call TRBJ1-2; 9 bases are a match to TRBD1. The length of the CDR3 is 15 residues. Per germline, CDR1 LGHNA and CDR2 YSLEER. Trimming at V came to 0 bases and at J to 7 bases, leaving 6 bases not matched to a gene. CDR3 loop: CASSQDRTGVGGYTF. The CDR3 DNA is TGCGCCAGCAGCCAAGACCGGACAGGGGTCGGTGGCTACACCTTC.

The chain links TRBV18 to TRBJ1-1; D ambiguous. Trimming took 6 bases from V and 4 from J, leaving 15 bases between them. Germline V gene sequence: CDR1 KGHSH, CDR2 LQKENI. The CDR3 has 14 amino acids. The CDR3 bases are TGTGCCAGCTCCCCCGTCACTACCGGCACTGAAGCTTTCTTT. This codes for CASSPVTTGTEAFF. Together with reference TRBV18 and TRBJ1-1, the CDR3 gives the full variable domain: NAGVMQNPRHLVRRRGQEARLRCSPMKGHSHVYWYRQLPEEGLKFMVYLQKENIIDESGMPKERFSAEFPKEGPSILRIQQVVRGDSAAYFCASSPVTTGTEAFFGQGTRLTVV.

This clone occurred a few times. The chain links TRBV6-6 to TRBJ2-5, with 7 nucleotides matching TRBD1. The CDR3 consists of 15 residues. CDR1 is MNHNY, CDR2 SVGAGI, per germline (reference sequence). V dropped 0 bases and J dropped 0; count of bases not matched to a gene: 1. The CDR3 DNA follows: TGTGCCAGCAGTTACTCGACAGGGAACCAAGAGACCCAGTACTTC. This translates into CASSYSTGNQETQYF.

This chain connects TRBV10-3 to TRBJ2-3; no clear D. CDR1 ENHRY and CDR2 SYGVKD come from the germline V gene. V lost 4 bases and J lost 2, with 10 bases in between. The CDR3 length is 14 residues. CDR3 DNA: TGTGCCATCAGTGCGCGGACCTACACAGATACGCAGTATTTT. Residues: CAISARTYTDTQYF.

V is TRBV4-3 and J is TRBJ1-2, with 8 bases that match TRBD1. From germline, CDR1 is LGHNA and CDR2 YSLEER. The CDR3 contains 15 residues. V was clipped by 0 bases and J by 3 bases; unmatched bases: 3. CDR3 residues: CASSQDQGAYYGYTF. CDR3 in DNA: TGCGCCAGCAGCCAAGATCAGGGGGCTTACTATGGCTACACCTTC.

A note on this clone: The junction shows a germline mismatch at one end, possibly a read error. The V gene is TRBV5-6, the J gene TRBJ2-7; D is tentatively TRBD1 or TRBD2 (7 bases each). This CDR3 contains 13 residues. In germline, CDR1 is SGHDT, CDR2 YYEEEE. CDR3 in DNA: TGTGCCAGCAGTCTCCCTACAGGGGCGGGGGAGGCATTC. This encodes CASSLPTGAGEAF.